This T cell receptor beta chain was retrieved from a study of Tregs in tolerant kidney transplant recipients. This table comes from immunoSEQ multiplex PCR, and its TCRdb copy is limited to in-frame clones, with some not included. Among 84,000 or so clones listed, approximately 93% were seen once. Related graft donors supplied nonmyeloablative bone marrow transplants, and mixed chimerism was transient. The CDR3 is 13 residues long. CDR1 GTSNPN and CDR2 SVGIG come from the germline V gene (reference sequence). V lost 1 base and J 0 bases, leaving 3 bases between the germline ends. This sequence originates from a human patient who received a combined kidney and bone marrow transplant. Some of these T cells may belong to the graft donor. The genes are TRBV30 and TRBJ1-4; no clear D. This specimen consisted of CD4+ T cells from blood (PBMCs), obtained 12 months after the transplant. The CDR3 reads CAWSAPTNEKLFF. CDR3 coding DNA: TGTGCCTGGAGTGCTCCAACTAATGAAAAACTGTTTTTT.